This entry is about one T cell receptor beta chain. Its antigen remains unknown. A read error may produce the germline difference seen at one junction end. Using RNA template, CDR3s of TCR alpha and beta were amplified with iRepertoire arm-PCR. TCRdb redid the calling of the multiplex PCR reads with MiXCR, one entry per CDR3 protein. This sample has 150,000 to 200,000 distinct CDR3 sequences, with about 40% found just once. Germline-derived CDR1 and CDR2 are DFQATT and SNEGSKA (reference sequence). CDR3 length: 12 residues. The entry originates in a study of glioma-infiltrating T cells. Study outcomes and limitations: Gliomas, especially low-grade, showed above-expected tissue-blood divergence; non-neoplastic patients showed below.

Sequenced input: glioma tissue, nonneoplastic brain tissue, or PBMCs (not recorded which). The source is a human donor with low-grade glioma or glioblastoma, undergoing nonglioma brain surgery, or in good health (not recorded which). The rearrangement links TRBV20-1 to TRBJ1-5; D not certain. The CDR3 loop reads CSAKSGNQRQHF. The CDR3 DNA reads as TGCAGTGCTAAGAGCGGAAATCAGCGCCAGCATTTT.